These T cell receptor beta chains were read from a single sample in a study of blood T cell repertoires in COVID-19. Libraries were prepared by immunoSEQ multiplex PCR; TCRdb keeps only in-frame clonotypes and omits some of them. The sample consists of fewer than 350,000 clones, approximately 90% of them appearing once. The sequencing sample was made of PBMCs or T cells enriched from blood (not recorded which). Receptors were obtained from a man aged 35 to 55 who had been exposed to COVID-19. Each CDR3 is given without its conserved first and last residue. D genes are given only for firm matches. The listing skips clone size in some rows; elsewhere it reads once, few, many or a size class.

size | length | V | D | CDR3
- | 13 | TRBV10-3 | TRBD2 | AISPGLAGGRELF
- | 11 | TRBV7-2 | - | ASSLIGSYEQY
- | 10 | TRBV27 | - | ASSSPVGELF
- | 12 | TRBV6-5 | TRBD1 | ASGGQTSTYEQY
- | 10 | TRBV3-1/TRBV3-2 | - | ASSQGREEAF
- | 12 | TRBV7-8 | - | ASSPMVEAQPQH
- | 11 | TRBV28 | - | ASTLQGAYEQY
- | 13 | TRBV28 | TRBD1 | ASSPAGQGTDTQY
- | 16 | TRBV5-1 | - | ASSLEPGRPYSNQPQH
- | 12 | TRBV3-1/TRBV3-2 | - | ASSPGGDNSPLH
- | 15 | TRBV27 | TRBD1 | ASSPSPTGSVYNEQF
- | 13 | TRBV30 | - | AWSHEAMGKNIQY
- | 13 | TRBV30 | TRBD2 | AWISRTSGYNEQF
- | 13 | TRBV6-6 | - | ASSYLAASTDTQY
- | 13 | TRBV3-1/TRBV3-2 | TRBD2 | ASSQGRGSRETQY
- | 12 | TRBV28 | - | ASSFPVMNTEAF
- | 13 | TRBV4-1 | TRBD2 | ASSRTSGSVDEQF
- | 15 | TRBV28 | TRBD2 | ASSHPPLAGDNNEQF
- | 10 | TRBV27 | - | ASSLKPPTQF
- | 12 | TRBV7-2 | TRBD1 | ASSFRGKWNEQF
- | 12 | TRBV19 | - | ASSIEVAYNEQF
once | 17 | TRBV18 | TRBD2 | ASSTSGTSGFSGANVLT
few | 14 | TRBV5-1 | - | ASSLFGQSLGTEAF
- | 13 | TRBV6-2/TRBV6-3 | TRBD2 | ASSKPGTRNYEQY
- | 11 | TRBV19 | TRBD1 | ASSIDRVKGYT
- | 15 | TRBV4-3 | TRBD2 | ASSLGTSGRATDTQY
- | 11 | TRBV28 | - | ASSLASPNEQF
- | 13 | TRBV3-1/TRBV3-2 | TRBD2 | ASSQEGGLIGEQY
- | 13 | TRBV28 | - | ASSRSGWNTGELF
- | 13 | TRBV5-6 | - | ASSLYAGAGNTIY
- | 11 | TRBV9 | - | ASSASVNTEAF
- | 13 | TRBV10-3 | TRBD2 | AISGSSGGAYEQY
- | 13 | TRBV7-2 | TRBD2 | ASSPGLAGADTQY
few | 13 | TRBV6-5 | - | ASTLYVVYNSPLH
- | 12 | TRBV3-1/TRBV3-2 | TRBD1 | ASSQGGRNEKLF
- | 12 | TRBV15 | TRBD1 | ATSRGQGAQPQH
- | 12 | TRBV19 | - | ASTDEAAYNEQF
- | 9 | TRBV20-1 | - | SATHGQEQF
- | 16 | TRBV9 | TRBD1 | ASSPHTGAGATNEKLF
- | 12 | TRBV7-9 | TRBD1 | ASSLGTGAAEAF
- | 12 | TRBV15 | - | ATSRARISYEQY
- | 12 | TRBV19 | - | ASSSRVSGNTIY
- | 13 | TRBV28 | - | ASSLFAGARTEAF
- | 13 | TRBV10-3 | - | AISESRTSRETQY
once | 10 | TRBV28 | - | ASSLREAKAF
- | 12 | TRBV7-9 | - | ASSLAGSNQPQH
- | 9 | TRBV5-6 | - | ASSFSETQY
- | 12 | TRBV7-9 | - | ASRRWTGTDTQY
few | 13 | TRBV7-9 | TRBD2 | ASSARLAGDHEQF
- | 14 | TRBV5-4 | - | ASSLGSSQGTGELF
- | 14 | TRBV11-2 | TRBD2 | ASSLGRAGEAETQY
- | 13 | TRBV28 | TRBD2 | ASSGLVGYQETQY
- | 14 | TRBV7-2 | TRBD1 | ASSIGQGGGLYEQY